These 11 T cell receptor beta chains originate from one sample sequenced in a study of blood T cells in healthy people across ages. The second PCR ran 7 to 11 cycles with a sample-barcoded 5' primer and J-beta primers. Using its own MiXCR run on the 5' RACE reads, TCRdb lists one record per CDR3 protein. The sample has some 900,000 distinct CDR3 sequences; around 30% are singletons. Sequenced input: blood. These receptors were obtained from a woman of 80 years or more in good health.

This clonotype was observed a single time. The V and J genes are TRBV7-8 and TRBJ2-3; a weak D match, TRBD1 (5 bases). Trimming removed 3 bases from V and 0 bases from J, with 7 bases in between. The CDR3 has 14 residues. The germline V gene encodes CDR1 SGHVS and CDR2 FQNEAQ. CDR3 protein: CASSFRDSTDTQYF. The CDR3 DNA follows: TGTGCCAGCAGCTTCAGGGATAGCACAGATACGCAGTATTTT.

The chain joins TRBV7-2 to TRBJ1-6; 7 bases map to TRBD1. V lost 5 bases, J lost 9 bases, and 19 bases stayed unmatched. This CDR3 is 18 amino acids long. Germline V lookup: CDR1 SGHTA, CDR2 FQGNSA. The CDR3 loop is CASSQFTHRQGSSSPLHF. The CDR3 nucleotides are TGTGCCAGCAGCCAATTCACACACAGACAGGGTAGTAGTTCACCCCTCCACTTT.

A few counts support this clonotype. This chain joins TRBV7-2 and TRBJ2-5, with 7 positions matching TRBD1. The CDR3 is made up of 14 amino acids. V lost 5 bases to trimming and J lost 9 bases; unmatched junction nucleotides: 12. Germline values: CDR1 SGHTA, CDR2 FQGNSA. The CDR3: CASSGERQGKAQYF. The CDR3 DNA is TGTGCCAGCAGCGGAGAAAGACAGGGAAAGGCCCAGTACTTC.

This clonotype was seen ten or more times. This sequence joins TRBV20-1 and TRBJ2-1; 11 bases map to TRBD2. J lost 1 base, V lost 2 bases, and 4 bases had no gene match. CDR3 length equals 16 residues. Germline values: CDR1 DFQATT, CDR2 SNEGSKA (reference sequence). CDR3 nucleotides: TGCAGTGCTAGACCACTAGCGGGGGATTCCTACAATGAGCAGTTCTTC. Amino acid sequence: CSARPLAGDSYNEQFF.

In its sample, this clonotype was seen many times. The rearrangement joins TRBV7-2 to TRBJ2-4; D is unresolved. Germline CDR1 and CDR2: SGHTA and FQGNSA. This CDR3 has 14 amino acids. V dropped 0 bases and J dropped 6 bases, with 9 bases sitting between them. The CDR3 loop reads CASSLALPRNIQYF. The CDR3 DNA follows: TGTGCCAGCAGCTTAGCTCTACCCAGAAACATTCAGTACTTC.

The V gene is TRBV12-3 or TRBV12-4, the J gene TRBJ2-1; maybe TRBD2 (5 bases). V lost 5 bases and J 9 bases, leaving 14 bases between the germline ends. The CDR3 sequence is 13 residues long. In DNA, the CDR3 is TGTGCCAGCAGTACGAGGGAGAAGGGTGAGCAGTTCTTC. It yields the protein CASSTREKGEQFF.

The rearrangement uses TRBV20-1 and TRBJ2-5; possibly TRBD2 for D (6 bases). V was clipped by 0 bases and J by 9 bases, with 20 bases between them. The CDR3 loop spans 15 amino acids. Germline CDR1 DFQATT, CDR2 SNEGSKA (reference sequence). The CDR3 sequence: CSARDLEGTGEAQYF. CDR3 DNA: TGCAGTGCTAGAGATCTGGAGGGGACGGGGGAGGCCCAGTACTTC.

This clonotype showed up just a few times. A much larger clone differs from this one at a single base, so this may be a read error. The rearrangement links TRBV6-2 or TRBV6-3 to TRBJ2-3, with a possible D match to TRBD2 (6 bases). CDR1 is MNHEY, CDR2 SVGEGT, per germline. The CDR3 sequence is 15 residues long. CDR3 loop: CASSRRLRPGDTPYF. CDR3 sequence (DNA): TGTGCCAGCAGTCGTAGACTACGCCCGGGGGATACGCCGTATTTT.

The V call is TRBV30, the J call TRBJ1-1; unclear D gene. Trimming removed 1 base at V and 1 base at J, with 10 bases between. Germline CDR1 GTSNPN, CDR2 SVGIG (reference sequence). The CDR3 extends over 14 amino acids. The CDR3 loop reads CAWSGRGGNTEAFF. Here the CDR3 DNA reads TGTGCCTGGAGTGGACGGGGAGGGAACACTGAAGCTTTCTTT. The entire variable domain, with the rest obtained from reference TRBV30 and TRBJ1-1, is as follows: SQTIHQWPATLVQPVGSPLSLECTVEGTSNPNLYWYRQAAGRGLQLLFYSVGIGQISSEVPQNLSASRPQDRQFILSSKKLLLSDSGFYLCAWSGRGGNTEAFFGQGTRLTVV.

This clonotype has a count of ten or more. J is TRBJ2-5 and V is TRBV28; maybe TRBD2 (6 bases). The CDR3 has 13 amino acids. Looked up from germline, CDR1 is MDHEN and CDR2 is SYDVKM. V shed 4 bases and J shed 5 bases, with 11 bases lying between them. Written as DNA, the CDR3 is TGTGCCAGCAGTTCCACTAGCTTCGAGACCCAGTACTTC. It encodes CASSSTSFETQYF.

This clonotype was seen many times. The J gene is TRBJ1-6, the V gene TRBV7-2; D remains ambiguous. The CDR3 totals 16 residues. The V gene lost 5 bases and the J gene lost 8 bases, with 19 bases spanning the gap. Germline assignment: CDR1 SGHTA and CDR2 FQGNSA. In DNA form, the CDR3 reads TGTGCCAGCAGCCTCTACCTCGACATCGTGTATTCACCCCTCCACTTT. This translates into CASSLYLDIVYSPLHF.